Given below is one TCR beta chain in context. This entry belongs to a study of technical replicates of blood from several donors. This CDR3 spans 14 amino acids. Per germline, CDR1 SEHNR and CDR2 FQNEAQ (reference sequence). The V and J ends lost 1 base and 3 bases, in that order; junction bases with no gene match: 2. The assay was immunoSEQ multiplex PCR, and TCRdb's table has in-frame clones only and misses some. Counted here are tens of thousands of clones, 89% occurring once; the ten biggest clones make up roughly 0.38%. This chain connects TRBV7-9 to TRBJ1-2, with 7 bases fitting TRBD1. What was sequenced was T cells isolated from PBMCs. The receptor was isolated from a human donor in good health. The CDR3 DNA reads as TGTGCCAGCAGCTTAGGGGACAGCGACTATGGCTACACCTTC. Protein product: CASSLGDSDYGYTF.